Shown below are 18 T cell receptor beta chains from a single sample sequenced in a study of Ad26.COV2.S vaccination and SARS-CoV-2 variants. Treatment noted: 19 received Ad26.COV2.S at low or high dose, single or two shots; about 5 received placebo; per-sample allocation not given. The samples were gathered on day 63 after the first injection of vaccine or placebo. Sequencing used immunoSEQ multiplex PCR; TCRdb keeps in-frame clones, though not all of them. The sample includes about 370,000 clones, approximately 91% seen only once; the top ten take over 1.5%. The sequenced sample was peripheral blood, obtained in a trial of Ad26.COV2.S vaccine versus placebo. These receptors all come from a person aged 18-60 years who received the Ad26.COV2.S COVID-19 vaccine or a placebo.

About this clone: Relative to the germline gene, one junction end is altered; a read error may explain this. The chain is built from TRBV19 and TRBJ2-1, with 7 positions matching TRBD1. Germline values: CDR1 LNHDA, CDR2 SQIVND (reference sequence). CDR3 length equals 14 residues. The CDR3 protein is CASSIGDRFNGQFF. The CDR3 DNA follows: TGTGCCAGTAGTATTGGGGACAGATTCAATGGGCAGTTCTTC.

The CDR3 is CASSLVRRGANYNEQFF. The CDR3 coding sequence is TGTGCCAGTAGTCTGGTCCGGCGCGGGGCCAACTACAATGAGCAGTTCTTC. This chain connects TRBV19 to TRBJ2-1; D is possibly TRBD2 (6 bases). Looked up from germline, CDR1 is LNHDA and CDR2 is SQIVND (reference sequence). CDR3 length equals 17 residues. V lost 5 bases, J lost 3 bases, and 20 bases lay in between.

The rearrangement joins TRBV19 to TRBJ1-5, with no clear D. Looked up from germline, CDR1 is LNHDA and CDR2 is SQIVND (reference sequence). The CDR3 contains 15 residues. Trimming cost V 2 bases and J 0 bases, with 8 bases left between them. CDR3 region: CASSINVYSNQPQHF. The CDR3 nucleotides are TGTGCCAGTAGTATAAACGTATATAGCAATCAGCCCCAGCATTTT.

The chain joins TRBV7-3 to TRBJ2-1; a possible D gene is TRBD2 (6 bases). V lost 4 bases and J lost 7, with 17 bases in between. The germline gives CDR1 SGHTA, CDR2 FQGTGA. This CDR3 contains 15 residues. This chain's CDR3 is CASSSTGTAYNEQFF. CDR3 nucleotides: TGTGCCAGCAGCTCGACCGGGACTGCGTATAATGAGCAGTTCTTC.

This chain links TRBV7-8 with TRBJ2-3; 8 bases map to TRBD1. Germline loops: CDR1 SGHVS, CDR2 FQNEAQ. This CDR3 has 17 amino acids. V lost 2 bases to trimming and J lost 1 base; unmatched junction nucleotides: 8. CDR3 loop: CASSLWPRTGRTDTQYF. CDR3 nucleotide sequence: TGTGCCAGCAGCTTATGGCCCAGGACAGGGCGCACAGATACGCAGTATTTT.

The CDR3 bases are TGTGCCAGCAGCCAAGAAACCGGGAGGGCCCTCAATGAGCAGTTCTTC. Encoded protein: CASSQETGRALNEQFF. This rearrangement joins TRBV3-1 (or the pseudogene TRBV3-2) to TRBJ2-1; TRBD2 aligns across 8 bases. Trimming at V came to 0 bases and at J to 6 bases, leaving 7 bases not matched to a gene. The germline CDR1 and CDR2 sequences are LGHDT and YNNKEL (reference sequence). This CDR3 spans 16 amino acids.

This chain uses TRBV19 with TRBJ2-1, with no clear D. This CDR3 spans 13 amino acids. From germline, CDR1 is LNHDA and CDR2 SQIVND (reference sequence). Trimming left V 6 bases short and J 6 bases short, with 12 bases between. CDR3 DNA: TGTGCCAGTAGCCGGACGCGCGCCAATGAGCAGTTCTTC. It codes for CASSRTRANEQFF.

This clone was picked up many times. Within the sample, other DNA sequences also encode this same CDR3. The V and J genes are TRBV6-2 or TRBV6-3 and TRBJ2-3; perhaps D is TRBD1 or TRBD2 (7 bases each). CDR1 is MNHEY and CDR2 is SVGEGT in the germline V gene. The CDR3 is 18 residues long. V was shortened by 5 bases and J by 4 bases, with 25 bases between the two germline ends. The CDR3, as DNA: TGTGCCAGCAGTGGGGACAGAAATGTGGCGGGAGTTTCAGATACGCAGTATTTT. Its translation is CASSGDRNVAGVSDTQYF.

In nucleotides, the CDR3 is TGTGCCAGCAGCCAAGAAGGACTAGCGGGAGGTATCGCCGGGGAGCTGTTTTTT. It yields the protein CASSQEGLAGGIAGELFF. The chain carries TRBV3-1 (or the pseudogene TRBV3-2) and TRBJ2-2; 14 bases are a match to TRBD2. The germline gives CDR1 LGHDT, CDR2 YNNKEL (reference sequence). The CDR3 spans 18 residues. J lost 6 bases, V lost 0 bases, and 6 bases had no gene match.

V is TRBV28 and J is TRBJ2-5; maybe TRBD1 (8 bases). There are 16 residues in the CDR3. The germline CDR1 and CDR2 sequences are MDHEN and SYDVKM. Trimming pared 6 bases from V and 5 bases from J, leaving 22 bases between. Here the CDR3 reads CASRQGARGRVETQYF. The CDR3 DNA sequence: TGTGCCAGCAGGCAGGGGGCCCGTGGGAGGGTGGAGACCCAGTACTTC.

The gene calls are TRBV3-1 (or the pseudogene TRBV3-2) and TRBJ2-5; a possible D gene is TRBD1 (5 bases). The CDR3 spans 19 residues. Germline V gene sequence: CDR1 LGHDT, CDR2 YNNKEL (reference sequence). Trimming took off 0 bases at V and 4 bases at J, with 24 bases between the two ends. In DNA, the CDR3 is TGTGCCAGCAGCCAAGATTTGGATCAATCTTCGCAGGGTGGAGAGACCCAGTACTTC. Protein sequence: CASSQDLDQSSQGGETQYF.

J is TRBJ1-2 and V is TRBV10-3; 8 positions agree with TRBD1. Germline assignment: CDR1 ENHRY and CDR2 SYGVKD. Trimming at V came to 6 bases and at J to 5 bases, leaving 5 bases not matched to a gene. The CDR3 contains 13 residues. The CDR3 sequence is CAISTGGDYGYTF. Here the CDR3 DNA reads TGTGCCATCAGCACAGGGGGGGATTATGGCTACACCTTC.

The chain links TRBV25-1 to TRBJ2-1; D may be TRBD1 or TRBD2 (6 bases each). This CDR3 region has 12 residues. CDR1 and CDR2 from the germline V gene are MGHDK and SYGVNS. V shed 7 bases and J shed 5 bases, with 9 bases lying between them. The CDR3 sequence is CASNRGDNEQFF. The CDR3 coding sequence is TGTGCCAGCAATAGGGGGGACAATGAGCAGTTCTTC.

The rearrangement links TRBV7-2 to TRBJ2-3, with D hard to call. The V end was cut by 0 bases, the J end by 3 bases, with 7 bases between. CDR3 length: 14 amino acids. Per germline, CDR1 SGHTA and CDR2 FQGNSA. DNA of the CDR3: TGTGCCAGCAGCTTAGCGCTCGTTACAGATACGCAGTATTTT. As protein: CASSLALVTDTQYF.

The gene calls are TRBV6-2 or TRBV6-3 and TRBJ1-2; D call uncertain. The germline V and J ends were trimmed by 3 bases and 2 bases, with 7 bases remaining between them. Per the germline V gene, CDR1 is MNHEY and CDR2 is SVGEGT. This CDR3 contains 13 residues. CDR3 bases: TGTGCCAGCAGTTATGGAGGGAACTATGGCTACACCTTC. This encodes CASSYGGNYGYTF.

V gene TRBV5-4 combines with J gene TRBJ2-1; 7 nucleotides match TRBD1. In germline, CDR1 is SGHNT, CDR2 YYREEE (reference sequence). The CDR3 is 14 residues long. Trimming at V came to 0 bases and at J to 8 bases, leaving 5 bases not matched to a gene. The CDR3 protein is CASSLGQGRHEQFF. The CDR3 bases are TGTGCCAGCAGCTTGGGACAGGGAAGGCATGAGCAGTTCTTC.

This clone was seen just once. The chain combines TRBV15 with TRBJ2-7; no firm D call. There are 14 residues in the CDR3. Germline V lookup: CDR1 LNHNV, CDR2 YYDKDF (reference sequence). V dropped 9 bases and J dropped 1 base, with 16 bases sitting between them. CDR3 sequence reads: CATSSPGVSYEQYF. In nucleotides, the CDR3 is TGTGCCACGAGCTCTCCAGGAGTATCCTACGAGCAGTACTTC.

The chain uses TRBV6-2 or TRBV6-3 and TRBJ1-6; D is ambiguous. Germline lookup yields CDR1 MNHEY and CDR2 SVGEGT. The CDR3 covers 15 residues. V was clipped by 0 bases and J by 4 bases, with 7 bases between them. The CDR3 loop reads CASSYSPDYNSPLHF. In DNA, the CDR3 is TGTGCCAGCAGTTACTCGCCGGATTATAATTCACCCCTCCACTTT.